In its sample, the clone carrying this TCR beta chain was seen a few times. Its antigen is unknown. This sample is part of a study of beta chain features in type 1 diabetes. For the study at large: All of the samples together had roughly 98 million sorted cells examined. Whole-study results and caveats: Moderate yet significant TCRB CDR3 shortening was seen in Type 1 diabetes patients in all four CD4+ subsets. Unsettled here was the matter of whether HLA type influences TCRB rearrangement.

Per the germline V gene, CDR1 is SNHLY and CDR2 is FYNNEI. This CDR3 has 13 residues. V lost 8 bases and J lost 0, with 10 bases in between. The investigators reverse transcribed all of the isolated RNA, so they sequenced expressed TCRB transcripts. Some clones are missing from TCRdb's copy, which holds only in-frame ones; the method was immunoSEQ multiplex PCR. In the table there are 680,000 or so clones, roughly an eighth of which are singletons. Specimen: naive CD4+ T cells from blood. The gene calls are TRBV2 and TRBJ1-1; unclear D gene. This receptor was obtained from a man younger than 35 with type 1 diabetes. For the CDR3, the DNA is TGTGCCAGCTCTGGGATGATGAACACTGAAGCTTTCTTT. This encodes CASSGMMNTEAFF.